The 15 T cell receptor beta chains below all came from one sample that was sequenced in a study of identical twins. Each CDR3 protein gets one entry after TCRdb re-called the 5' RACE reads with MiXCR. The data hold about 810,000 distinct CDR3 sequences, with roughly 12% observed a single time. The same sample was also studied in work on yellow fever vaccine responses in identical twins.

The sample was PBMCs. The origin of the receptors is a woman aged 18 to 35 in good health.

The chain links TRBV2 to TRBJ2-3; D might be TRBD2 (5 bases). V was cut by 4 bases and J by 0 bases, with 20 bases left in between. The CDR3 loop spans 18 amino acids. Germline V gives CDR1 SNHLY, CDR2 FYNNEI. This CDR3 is CASSGGWVAGVSTDTQYF. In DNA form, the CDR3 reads TGTGCCAGCAGTGGCGGGTGGGTAGCAGGCGTTAGCACAGATACGCAGTATTTT.

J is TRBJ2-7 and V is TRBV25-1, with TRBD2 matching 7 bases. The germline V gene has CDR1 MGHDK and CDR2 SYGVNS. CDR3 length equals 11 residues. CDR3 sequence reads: CATGLDYEQYF. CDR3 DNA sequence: TGTGCAACAGGACTAGACTACGAGCAGTACTTC.

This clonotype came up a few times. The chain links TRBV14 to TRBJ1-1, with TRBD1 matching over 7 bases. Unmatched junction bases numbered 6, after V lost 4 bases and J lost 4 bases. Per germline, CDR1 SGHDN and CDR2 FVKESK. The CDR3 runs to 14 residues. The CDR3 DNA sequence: TGTGCCAGCAGCCCACAGGGGCCGAGCACTGAAGCTTTCTTT. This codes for CASSPQGPSTEAFF. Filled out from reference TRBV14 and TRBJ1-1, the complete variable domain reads EAGVTQFPSHSVIEKGQTVTLRCDPISGHDNLYWYRRVMGKEIKFLLHFVKESKQDESGMPNNRFLAERTGGTYSTLKVQPAELEDSGVYFCASSPQGPSTEAFFGQGTRLTVV.

The CDR3 bases are TGCGCCAGCAGCTTGGCGTCTAGCGGGTGGGCAGAGACCCAGTACTTC. Amino acid sequence: CASSLASSGWAETQYF. This sequence joins TRBV5-1 and TRBJ2-5; 8 bases match TRBD2. V trimming: 0 bases; J trimming: 4 bases; junction bases outside the gene matches: 8. This CDR3 comprises 16 residues. Germline values: CDR1 SGHRS, CDR2 YFSETQ.

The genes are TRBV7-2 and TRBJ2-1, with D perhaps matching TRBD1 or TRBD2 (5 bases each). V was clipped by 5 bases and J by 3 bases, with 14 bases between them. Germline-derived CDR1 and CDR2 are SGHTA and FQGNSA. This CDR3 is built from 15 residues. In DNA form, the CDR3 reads TGTGCCAGCAGCCCGAGGGTGGGGGACTACAATGAGCAGTTCTTC. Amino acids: CASSPRVGDYNEQFF.

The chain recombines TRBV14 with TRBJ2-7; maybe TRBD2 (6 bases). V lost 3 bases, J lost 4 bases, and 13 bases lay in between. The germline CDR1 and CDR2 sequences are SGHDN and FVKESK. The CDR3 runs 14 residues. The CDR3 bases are TGTGCCAGCAGCCAGAGGACTACAACTTACGAGCAGTACTTC. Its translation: CASSQRTTTYEQYF.

CDR3 in DNA: TGCAGTGCTAGAGATTCCAAGGGGGCCACCGGGGAGCTGTTTTTT. Protein product: CSARDSKGATGELFF. The chain carries TRBV20-1 and TRBJ2-2, with TRBD1 matching 7 bases. This CDR3 region has 15 residues. The germline V gene encodes CDR1 DFQATT and CDR2 SNEGSKA (reference sequence). The V gene end was trimmed by 0 bases and the J gene end by 4 bases; junction bases not matched to a gene: 5.

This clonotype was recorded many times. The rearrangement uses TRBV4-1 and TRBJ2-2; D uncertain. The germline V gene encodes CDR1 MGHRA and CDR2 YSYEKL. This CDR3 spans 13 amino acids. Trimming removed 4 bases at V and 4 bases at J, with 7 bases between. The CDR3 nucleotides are TGCGCCAGCAGCCGGGCGACCACCGGGGAGCTGTTTTTT. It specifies CASSRATTGELFF.

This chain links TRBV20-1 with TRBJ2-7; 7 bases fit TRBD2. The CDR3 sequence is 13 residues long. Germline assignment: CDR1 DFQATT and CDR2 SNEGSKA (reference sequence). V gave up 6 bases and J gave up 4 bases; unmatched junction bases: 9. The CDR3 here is CSASTTSAYEQYV. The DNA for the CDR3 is TGCAGTGCCTCCACCACTAGCGCTTACGAGCAGTACGTC.

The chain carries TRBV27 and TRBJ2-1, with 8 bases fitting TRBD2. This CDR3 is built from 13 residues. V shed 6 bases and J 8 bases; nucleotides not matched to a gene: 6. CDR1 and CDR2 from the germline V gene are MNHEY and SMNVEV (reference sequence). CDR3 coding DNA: TGTGCCAGCAGCGGGGGGGCGTTCGATGAGCAGTTCTTC. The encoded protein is CASSGGAFDEQFF.

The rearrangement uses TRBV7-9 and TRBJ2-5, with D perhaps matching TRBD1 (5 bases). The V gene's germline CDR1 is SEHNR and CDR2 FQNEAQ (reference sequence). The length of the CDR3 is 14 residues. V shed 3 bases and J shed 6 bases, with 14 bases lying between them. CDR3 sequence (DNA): TGTGCCAGCAGCTTGGGTACAGGTTTCCAGACCCAGTACTTC. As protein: CASSLGTGFQTQYF.

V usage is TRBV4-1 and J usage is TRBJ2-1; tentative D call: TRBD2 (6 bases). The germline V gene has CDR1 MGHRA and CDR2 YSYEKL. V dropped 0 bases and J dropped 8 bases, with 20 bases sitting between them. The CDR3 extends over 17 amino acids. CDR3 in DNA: TGCGCCAGCAGCCAAGATCCCCCAAGGCTAGCGAGTTATGAGCAGTTCTTC. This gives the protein CASSQDPPRLASYEQFF.

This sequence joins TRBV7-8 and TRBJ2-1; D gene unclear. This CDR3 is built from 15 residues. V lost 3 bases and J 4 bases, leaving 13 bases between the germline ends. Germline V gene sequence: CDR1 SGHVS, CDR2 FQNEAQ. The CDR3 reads CASSLAAPQYNEQFF. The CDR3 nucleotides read TGTGCCAGCAGCTTGGCGGCTCCACAGTACAATGAGCAGTTCTTC. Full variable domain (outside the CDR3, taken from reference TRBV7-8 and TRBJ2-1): GAGVSQSPRYKVAKRGQDVALRCDPISGHVSLFWYQQALGQGPEFLTYFQNEAQLDKSGLPSDRFFAERPEGSVSTLKIQRTQQEDSAVYLCASSLAAPQYNEQFFGPGTRLTVL.

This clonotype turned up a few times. CDR3: CASSLSGATLTEAFF. CDR3 DNA sequence: TGTGCCAGCAGCTTGTCAGGAGCCACGCTCACTGAAGCTTTCTTT. V gene TRBV7-9 combines with J gene TRBJ1-1; D not certain. This CDR3 comprises 15 residues. Germline V gene data show CDR1 as SEHNR and CDR2 as FQNEAQ (reference sequence). Trimming stripped 3 bases from V and 4 bases from J, with 15 bases between.

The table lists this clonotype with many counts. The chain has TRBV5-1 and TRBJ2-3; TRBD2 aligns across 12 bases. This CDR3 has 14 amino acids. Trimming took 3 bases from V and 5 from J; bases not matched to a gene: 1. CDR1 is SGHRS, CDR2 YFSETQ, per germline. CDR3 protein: CASSWGLAGDTQYF. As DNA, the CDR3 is TGCGCCAGCAGCTGGGGACTAGCGGGAGATACGCAGTATTTT.